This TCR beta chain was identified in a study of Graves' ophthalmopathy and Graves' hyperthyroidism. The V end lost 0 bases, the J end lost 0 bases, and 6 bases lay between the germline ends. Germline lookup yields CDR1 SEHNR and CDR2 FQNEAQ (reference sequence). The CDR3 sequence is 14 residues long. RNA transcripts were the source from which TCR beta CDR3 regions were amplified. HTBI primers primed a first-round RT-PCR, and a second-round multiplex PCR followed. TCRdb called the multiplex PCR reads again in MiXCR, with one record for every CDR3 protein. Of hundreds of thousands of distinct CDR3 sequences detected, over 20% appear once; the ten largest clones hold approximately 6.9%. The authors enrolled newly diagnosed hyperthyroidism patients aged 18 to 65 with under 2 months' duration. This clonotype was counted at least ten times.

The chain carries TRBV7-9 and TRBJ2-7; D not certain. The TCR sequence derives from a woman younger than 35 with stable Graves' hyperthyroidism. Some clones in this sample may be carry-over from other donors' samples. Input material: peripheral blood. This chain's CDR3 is CASSLAHNSYEQYF. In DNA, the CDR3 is TGTGCCAGCAGCTTAGCCCACAACTCCTACGAGCAGTACTTC.